This TCR beta chain was sequenced in a study of T cell clonotyping in hematopoietic cell transplantation. Study results and limitations: At the given depth, recipient repertoires were over 95% de novo clonotypes.

After removal of 0 bases from V and 1 base from J, the junction contained 1 base not matched to a gene. CDR3 size: 15 residues. Germline V lookup: CDR1 ENHRY, CDR2 SYGVKD. With respect to this clone: Its antigen is unidentified.

Sequencing used immunoSEQ multiplex PCR; TCRdb keeps in-frame clones, though not all of them. The table lists 9,500 to 15,000 clones, roughly 50% of them singletons. The chain has TRBV10-3 and TRBJ1-1, with 8 positions matching TRBD1. The source is a man in his fifties in good health. Some clones in this sample may be carry-over from other donors' samples. What was sequenced was peripheral blood mononuclear cells. CDR3 residues: CAISESDRGNTEAFF. The CDR3 bases are TGTGCCATCAGTGAGTCTGACAGGGGGAACACTGAAGCTTTCTTT.